Presented here are 18 T cell receptor beta chains from one specimen sequenced in a study of PD-1 blockade in mismatch repair-deficient tumors. The protocol was immunoSEQ multiplex PCR, while the TCRdb copy is restricted to in-frame clones and leaves out a portion. This sample has about 130,000 clones, with roughly 90% found just once. The sample consisted of peripheral blood, taken approximately 72 weeks after starting pembrolizumab. The receptor set was obtained from an adult with mismatch repair-deficient cancer.

The chain combines TRBV9 with TRBJ2-3; 8 nucleotides line up with TRBD2. The J segment lost 4 bases and the V segment lost 3 bases, leaving 13 bases of the junction unmatched. CDR3 length: 17 amino acids. Germline V gene lookup returns CDR1 SGDLS and CDR2 YYNGEE. For the CDR3, the DNA is TGTGCCAGCAGCGACTCCCGGGAGGGCCCAGGGGCAGATACGCAGTATTTT. Protein product: CASSDSREGPGADTQYF.

The chain uses TRBV6-6 and TRBJ2-1; 9 bases agree with TRBD2. CDR3 length equals 15 residues. Germline CDR1 is MNHNY and CDR2 is SVGAGI (reference sequence). V gave up 4 bases and J gave up 2 bases; unmatched junction bases: 3. Here the CDR3 DNA reads TGTGCCAGCAGTTCGGGCGGGAGGGCCTACAATGAGCAGTTCTTC. Translated: CASSSGGRAYNEQFF.

V gene TRBV27 combines with J gene TRBJ2-1; tentative D call: TRBD2 (6 bases). V dropped 2 bases and J dropped 4 bases, with 9 bases sitting between them. CDR3 size: 14 residues. CDR1 is MNHEY and CDR2 is SMNVEV in the germline V gene (reference sequence). The CDR3: CASSLRGVYNEQFF. The CDR3 DNA is TGTGCCAGCAGTTTACGCGGGGTTTACAATGAGCAGTTCTTC.

The chain carries TRBV2 and TRBJ1-5; TRBD1 matches at 8 bases. This CDR3 has 17 residues. Germline assignment: CDR1 SNHLY and CDR2 FYNNEI. With 3 bases clipped from V and 5 bases from J, the junction kept 12 bases outside the gene matches. CDR3 nucleotide sequence: TGTGCCAGCAGTGATTTCCAGGGGGCGAGTACCGATCAGCCCCAGCATTTT. Amino acid sequence: CASSDFQGASTDQPQHF.

The V gene is TRBV14, the J gene TRBJ2-7, with unresolved D. The CDR3 is made up of 13 amino acids. V was shortened by 5 bases and J by 5 bases, with 13 bases between the two germline ends. The germline gives CDR1 SGHDN, CDR2 FVKESK. In nucleotides, the CDR3 is TGTGCCAGCAGCGAAGTAGAATACGACGAGCAGTACTTC. The encoded protein is CASSEVEYDEQYF.

The gene calls are TRBV6-6 and TRBJ2-5, with D maybe TRBD1 (6 bases). CDR3 length equals 15 residues. Trimming removed 1 base from V and 1 base from J, with 10 bases in between. The V gene's germline CDR1 is MNHNY and CDR2 SVGAGI (reference sequence). The CDR3: CASSYLNRAQETQYF. In DNA, the CDR3 is TGTGCCAGCAGTTACTTAAACAGGGCCCAAGAGACCCAGTACTTC.

DNA of the CDR3: TGCGCCAGCAGCTTAACAAGGGATACGCAGTATTTT. It translates to CASSLTRDTQYF. V usage is TRBV5-1 and J usage is TRBJ2-3; D is unclear. The germline V gene encodes CDR1 SGHRS and CDR2 YFSETQ. The CDR3 sequence is 12 residues long. Trimming took 2 bases from V and 6 from J, leaving 7 bases between them.

J is TRBJ1-2 and V is TRBV4-1, with D perhaps matching TRBD1 (5 bases). Trimming took 4 bases from V and 4 from J, leaving 13 bases between them. The CDR3 runs to 14 residues. Looked up from germline, CDR1 is MGHRA and CDR2 is YSYEKL. CDR3 loop: CASSPGKSSYGYTF. The CDR3 nucleotides are TGCGCCAGCAGCCCAGGGAAGAGTAGCTATGGCTACACCTTC.

The chain links TRBV5-1 to TRBJ2-3, with D possibly being TRBD2 (6 bases). Trimming took off 2 bases at V and 1 base at J, with 14 bases between the two ends. CDR1 is SGHRS, CDR2 YFSETQ, per germline. CDR3 size: 16 residues. CDR3 protein: CASSFGGGRGTDTQYF. The CDR3 DNA reads TGCGCCAGCAGCTTTGGCGGAGGGAGAGGCACAGATACGCAGTATTTT.

The CDR3 DNA reads TGCGCCAGCAGCCAACTAAGGACAGGCCGCTACGAGCAGTACTTC. It is translated as CASSQLRTGRYEQYF. The J gene is TRBJ2-7, the V gene TRBV4-1, with TRBD1 identical over 7 bases. The CDR3 is 15 residues long. V gave up 2 bases and J gave up 3 bases; unmatched junction bases: 7. Looked up from germline, CDR1 is MGHRA and CDR2 is YSYEKL.

V usage is TRBV28 and J usage is TRBJ2-3; 10 bases are shared with TRBD2. The CDR3 is 17 amino acids. The germline gives CDR1 MDHEN, CDR2 SYDVKM. The ends lost 5 bases at V and 7 bases at J; junction bases unmatched: 15. The CDR3 loop reads CASSLPTSGRVPYTQYF. The CDR3 bases are TGTGCCAGCAGTCTCCCGACTAGCGGGCGCGTTCCTTATACGCAGTATTTT.

The CDR3 reads CASSPLRSGGQNTEAFF. CDR3 coding DNA: TGTGCCAGCAGCCCCCTTAGGTCGGGGGGACAGAACACTGAAGCTTTCTTT. This sequence joins TRBV7-8 and TRBJ1-1; a possible D gene is TRBD1 (6 bases). The CDR3 runs 17 residues. The germline CDR1 and CDR2 sequences are SGHVS and FQNEAQ. Deletions cut 5 bases from V and 1 base from J, with 20 bases between.

V gene TRBV6-1 combines with J gene TRBJ1-5, with D perhaps TRBD1 (5 bases). Germline-derived CDR1 and CDR2 are MNHNS and SASEGT. V was clipped by 10 bases and J by 8 bases, with 18 bases between them. There are 13 residues in the CDR3. Here the CDR3 reads CATRAKGTEPQHF. The CDR3 nucleotides read TGTGCCACCCGGGCCAAGGGGACGGAGCCCCAGCATTTT.

The V call is TRBV19, the J call TRBJ1-1, with D perhaps matching TRBD1 (5 bases). V lost 4 bases, J lost 7 bases, and 13 bases lay in between. The CDR3 loop spans 13 amino acids. CDR1 and CDR2 (germline): LNHDA, SQIVND (reference sequence). CDR3 region: CASSKDATDEAFF. The CDR3 DNA reads as TGTGCCAGTAGTAAGGATGCGACAGATGAAGCTTTCTTT.

V and J are TRBV6-5 and TRBJ1-4; D is unresolved. Germline CDR1 is MNHEY and CDR2 is SVGAGI. V shed 5 bases and J shed 7 bases, with 17 bases lying between them. The CDR3 runs to 15 residues. The CDR3 region has the DNA TGTGCCAGCAGTCCACCCGGGCCGAGGCCTGAAAAACTGTTTTTT. It is translated as CASSPPGPRPEKLFF.

CDR3 sequence reads: CASSVGGGISGANVLTF. The CDR3, as DNA: TGTGCCAGCAGCGTAGGCGGGGGGATCTCTGGGGCCAACGTCCTGACTTTC. This chain uses TRBV9 with TRBJ2-6; TRBD2 matches at 8 bases. The CDR3 is 17 residues long. V dropped 0 bases and J dropped 0; count of bases not matched to a gene: 2. Per the germline V gene, CDR1 is SGDLS and CDR2 is YYNGEE.

The chain joins TRBV11-2 to TRBJ1-2; 8 nucleotides match TRBD1. Per germline, CDR1 SGHAT and CDR2 FQNNGV. V gave up 1 base and J gave up 2 bases; unmatched junction bases: 3. The length of the CDR3 is 15 residues. The CDR3 region is CASSLGRGQNYGYTF. As DNA, the CDR3 is TGTGCCAGCAGCTTAGGCAGGGGGCAGAACTATGGCTACACCTTC.

The chain carries TRBV29-1 and TRBJ2-7; either TRBD1 or TRBD2 may supply D (5 bases each). Deletions cut 6 bases from V and 1 base from J, with 16 bases between. This CDR3 spans 14 amino acids. Germline V gene data show CDR1 as SQVTM and CDR2 as ANQGSEA. CDR3 sequence: CSVLPGTSSYEQYF. The CDR3, as DNA: TGCAGCGTACTACCGGGGACCAGTTCCTACGAGCAGTACTTC.